This paragraph covers one T cell receptor (beta chain) sequence. This clonotype was found many times. Its antigen target is currently unknown. No per-base quality is available; no much larger clone lies one base away. The instrument was an Illumina HiSeq 1500. TCRdb ran its own pipeline on the public reads, namely fastp trimming at Q25 and MiXCR clone calling, and kept in-frame beta chains. Each record represents a unique CDR3 protein, reported with the most common genes and DNA among its rows. This sample comprises a few hundred thousand distinct CDR3 sequences, approximately 42% of them detected only once. The leading ten clones occupy around 45% of the sample. This specimen comes from a study of T cell repertoires in cytomegalovirus infection (dated by TCRdb to the late 2010s). In the study overall: Alongside well-studied HLA-B-restricted epitopes, the peptide stimulations were aimed at recently identified HLA-C-restricted CMV epitopes, whose presentation resists viral immunomodulation. Because public TCR beta signatures pointed to carriage of CMV infection together with the matching HLA type, the HLA type of each donor mattered for the analysis.

The treatment or condition label corresponds to: in vitro stimulation with specific CMV peptide epitopes to enrich CMV-specific T cells. Points the paper makes about the study in general: In the ex vivo response, HLA-C-restricted CMV-specific TCR beta clonotypes were dominant, and in two of eight donors the single most frequent clonotype came from this HLA-C-restricted group. Cumulative frequency of public TCR beta family members discriminated carriers of CMV infection plus the relevant HLA type in this cohort and an independent approximately 400-donor cohort.

The input for sequencing was cultured PBMCs, taken from culture after CMV antigen stimulation. The TCR sequence derives from a human donor in good health (CMV status not recorded). Some clones in this sample may be carry-over from other donors' samples.

The CDR3 has the sequence CASSLAAGGYNEQFF. DNA sequence: TGTGCCAGCAGCTTAGCGGCGGGGGGATACAATGAGCAGTTCTTC. The rearranged segments are TRBV7-2 and TRBJ2-1; 8 central nucleotides agree with TRBD2. V and J are trimmed by 0 bases and 4 bases, and the gene matches miss 2 bases of the junction. Reading the germline V gene gives CDR1 SGHTA and CDR2 FQGNSA. The CDR3 runs 15 amino acids, cysteine and phenylalanine included. The kept DNA is CDR3 alone, 45 bases in frame from the first base.